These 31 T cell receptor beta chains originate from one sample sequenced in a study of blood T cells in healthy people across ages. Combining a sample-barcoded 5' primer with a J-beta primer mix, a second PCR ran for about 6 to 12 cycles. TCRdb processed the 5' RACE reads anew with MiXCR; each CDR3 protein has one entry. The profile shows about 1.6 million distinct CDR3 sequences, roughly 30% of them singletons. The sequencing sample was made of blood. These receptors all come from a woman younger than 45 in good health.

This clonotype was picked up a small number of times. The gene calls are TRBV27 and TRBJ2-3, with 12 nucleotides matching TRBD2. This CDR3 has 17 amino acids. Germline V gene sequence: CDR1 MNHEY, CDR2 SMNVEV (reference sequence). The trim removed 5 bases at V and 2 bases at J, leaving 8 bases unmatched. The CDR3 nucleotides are TGTGCCAGCAGTGTGGGACTAGCGGGCGGGCCCACAGATACGCAGTATTTT. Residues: CASSVGLAGGPTDTQYF.

DNA of the CDR3: TGTGCCAGCAGCCAAGATCTTAGCGGGAATAACAATGAGCAGTTCTTC. Encoded protein: CASSQDLSGNNNEQFF. The J gene is TRBJ2-1, the V gene TRBV3-1; 8 positions agree with TRBD2. V was clipped by 0 bases and J by 5 bases; unmatched bases: 6. The CDR3 consists of 16 residues. Germline lookup yields CDR1 LGHDT and CDR2 YNNKEL (reference sequence).

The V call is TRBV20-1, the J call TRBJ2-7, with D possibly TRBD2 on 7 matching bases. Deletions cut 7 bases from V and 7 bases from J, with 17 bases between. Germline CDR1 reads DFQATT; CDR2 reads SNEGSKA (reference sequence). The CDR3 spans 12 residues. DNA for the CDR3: TGCAGTGGGGGGGGCCACTCGGTTGAGCAGTACTTC. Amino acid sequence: CSGGGHSVEQYF.

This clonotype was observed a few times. The CDR3 loop is CASSSGRRGSYEQYF. CDR3 DNA: TGTGCCAGCAGTTCCGGACGGAGGGGCTCCTACGAGCAGTACTTC. This rearrangement joins TRBV12-3 or TRBV12-4 to TRBJ2-7; a weak D match, TRBD2 (6 bases). V lost 4 bases to trimming and J lost 0 bases, with 13 bases between them. The CDR3 covers 15 residues.

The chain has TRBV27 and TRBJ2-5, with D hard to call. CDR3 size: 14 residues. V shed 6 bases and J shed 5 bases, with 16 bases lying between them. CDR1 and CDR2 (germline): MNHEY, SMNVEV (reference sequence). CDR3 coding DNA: TGTGCCAGCAGCCCTATCGGCAGTTGGGAGACCCAGTACTTC. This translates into CASSPIGSWETQYF.

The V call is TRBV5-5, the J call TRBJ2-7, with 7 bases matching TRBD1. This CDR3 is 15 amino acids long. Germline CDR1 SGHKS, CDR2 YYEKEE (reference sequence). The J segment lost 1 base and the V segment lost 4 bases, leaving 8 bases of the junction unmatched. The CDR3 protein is CASSVRTGTSYEQYF. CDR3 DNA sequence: TGTGCCAGCAGCGTGCGGACAGGTACTTCCTACGAGCAGTACTTC.

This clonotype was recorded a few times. The CDR3 sequence: CASSRLSEAQAPTDTQYF. DNA of the CDR3: TGCGCCAGCAGCCGCCTCAGTGAGGCGCAGGCCCCCACAGATACGCAGTATTTT. The J gene is TRBJ2-3, the V gene TRBV4-1; D is unclear. CDR1 is MGHRA, CDR2 YSYEKL, per germline. V was trimmed by 4 bases and J by 2 bases, leaving 22 bases between them. CDR3 size: 18 residues.

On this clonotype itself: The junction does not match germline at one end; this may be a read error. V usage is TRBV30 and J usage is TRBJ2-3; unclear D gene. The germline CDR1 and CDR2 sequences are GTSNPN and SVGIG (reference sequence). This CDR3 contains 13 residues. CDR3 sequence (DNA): TGTACCTGGAGTGTGGGGATAACAGATACGCAGTATTTT. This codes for CTWSVGITDTQYF.

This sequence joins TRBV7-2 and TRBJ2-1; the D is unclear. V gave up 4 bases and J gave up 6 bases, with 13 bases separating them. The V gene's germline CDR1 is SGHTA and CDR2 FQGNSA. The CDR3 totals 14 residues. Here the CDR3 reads CASSSRSRANEQFF. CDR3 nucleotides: TGTGCCAGCAGCTCCAGGTCTCGCGCCAATGAGCAGTTCTTC.

CDR3 protein: CAWSVLGKNYGYTF. The CDR3, as DNA: TGTGCCTGGAGTGTACTCGGGAAAAACTATGGCTACACCTTC. This chain links TRBV30 with TRBJ1-2; D uncertain. V was cut by 0 bases and J by 2 bases, with 10 bases left in between. This CDR3 contains 14 residues. Germline V lookup: CDR1 GTSNPN, CDR2 SVGIG (reference sequence). The whole variable domain, filled in from reference TRBV30 and TRBJ1-2, reads SQTIHQWPATLVQPVGSPLSLECTVEGTSNPNLYWYRQAAGRGLQLLFYSVGIGQISSEVPQNLSASRPQDRQFILSSKKLLLSDSGFYLCAWSVLGKNYGYTFGSGTRLTVV.

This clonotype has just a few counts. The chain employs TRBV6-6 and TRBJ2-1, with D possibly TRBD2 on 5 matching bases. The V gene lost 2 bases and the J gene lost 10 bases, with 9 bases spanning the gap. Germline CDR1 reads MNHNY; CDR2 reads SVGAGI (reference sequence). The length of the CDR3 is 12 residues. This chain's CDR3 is CASSYVREEQFF. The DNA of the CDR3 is TGTGCCAGCAGTTACGTTCGGGAAGAGCAGTTCTTC.

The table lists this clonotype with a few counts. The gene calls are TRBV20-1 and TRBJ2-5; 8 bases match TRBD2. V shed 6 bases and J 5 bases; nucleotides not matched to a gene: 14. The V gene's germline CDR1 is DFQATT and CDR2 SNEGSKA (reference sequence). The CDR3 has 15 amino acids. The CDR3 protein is CSASGGGRTRETQYF. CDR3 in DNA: TGCAGTGCCTCCGGGGGGGGACGCACACGCGAGACCCAGTACTTC.

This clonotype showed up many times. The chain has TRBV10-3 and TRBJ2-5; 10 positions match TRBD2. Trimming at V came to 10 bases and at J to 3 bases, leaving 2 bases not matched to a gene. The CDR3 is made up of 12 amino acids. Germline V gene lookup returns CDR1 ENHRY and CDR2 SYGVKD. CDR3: CASGLAEETQYF. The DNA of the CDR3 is TGTGCCAGCGGACTAGCGGAAGAGACCCAGTACTTC.

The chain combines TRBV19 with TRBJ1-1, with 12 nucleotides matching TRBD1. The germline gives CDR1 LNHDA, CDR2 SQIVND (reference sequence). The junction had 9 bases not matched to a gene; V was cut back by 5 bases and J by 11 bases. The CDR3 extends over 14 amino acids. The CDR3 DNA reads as TGTGCCAGTAGTCTCGAAGGGACAGGGGGCAATGCTTTCTTT. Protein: CASSLEGTGGNAFF.

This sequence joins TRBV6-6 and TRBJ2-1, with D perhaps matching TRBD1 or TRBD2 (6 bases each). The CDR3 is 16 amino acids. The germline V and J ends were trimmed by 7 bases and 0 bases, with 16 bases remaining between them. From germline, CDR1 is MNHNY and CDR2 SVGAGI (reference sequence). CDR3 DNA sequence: TGTGCCAGCACCCAACGGAGGGGGAACTCCTACAATGAGCAGTTCTTC. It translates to CASTQRRGNSYNEQFF.

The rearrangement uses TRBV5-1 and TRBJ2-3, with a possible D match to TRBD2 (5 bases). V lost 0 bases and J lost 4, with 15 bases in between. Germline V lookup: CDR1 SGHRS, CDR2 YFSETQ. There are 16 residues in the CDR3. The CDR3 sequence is CASSLVGDSWADTQYF. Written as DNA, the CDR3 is TGCGCCAGCAGCTTGGTCGGGGATAGTTGGGCAGATACGCAGTATTTT. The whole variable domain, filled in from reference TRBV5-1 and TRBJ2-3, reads KAGVTQTPRYLIKTRGQQVTLSCSPISGHRSVSWYQQTPGQGLQFLFEYFSETQRNKGNFPGRFSGRQFSNSRSEMNVSTLELGDSALYLCASSLVGDSWADTQYFGPGTRLTVL.

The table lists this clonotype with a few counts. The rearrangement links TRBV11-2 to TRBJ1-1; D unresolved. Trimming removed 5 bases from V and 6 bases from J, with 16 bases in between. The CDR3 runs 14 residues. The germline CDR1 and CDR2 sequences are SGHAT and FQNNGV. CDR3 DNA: TGTGCCAGCAGCGAACAGCCTCCCCCCGCTGAAGCTTTCTTT. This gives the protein CASSEQPPPAEAFF.

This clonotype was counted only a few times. This CDR3 is CASDQGPDTQYF. CDR3 DNA sequence: TGTGCCAGCGACCAGGGCCCAGATACGCAGTATTTT. The chain combines TRBV2 with TRBJ2-3, with D perhaps TRBD1 (5 bases). V gave up 8 bases and J gave up 4 bases, with 10 bases separating them. Germline V gene data show CDR1 as SNHLY and CDR2 as FYNNEI. The CDR3 covers 12 residues.

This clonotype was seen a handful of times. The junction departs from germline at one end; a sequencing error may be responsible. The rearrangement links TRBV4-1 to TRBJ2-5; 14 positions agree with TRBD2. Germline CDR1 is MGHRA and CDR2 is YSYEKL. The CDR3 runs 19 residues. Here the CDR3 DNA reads TGCGCCAGCAGCCAAGGCCTCGGAGGACTAGCGGGGGGAAGAGAGACCCGGTACTTC. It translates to CASSQGLGGLAGGRETRYF.

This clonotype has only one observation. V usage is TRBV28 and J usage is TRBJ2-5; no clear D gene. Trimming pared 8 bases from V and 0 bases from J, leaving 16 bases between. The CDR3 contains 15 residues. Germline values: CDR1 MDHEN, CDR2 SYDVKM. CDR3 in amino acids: CASGNGNSYQETQYF. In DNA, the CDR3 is TGTGCCAGCGGCAATGGTAATTCGTACCAAGAGACCCAGTACTTC.

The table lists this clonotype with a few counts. CDR3 DNA sequence: TGTGCCAGCAGCCAAGATACGGGGCTGCTTTTGGATACGCAGTATTTT. Encoded protein: CASSQDTGLLLDTQYF. J is TRBJ2-3 and V is TRBV14; tentatively, D is TRBD1 or TRBD2 (5 bases each). This CDR3 comprises 16 residues. The V gene lost 0 bases and the J gene lost 6 bases, with 16 bases spanning the gap. Germline CDR1 reads SGHDN; CDR2 reads FVKESK.

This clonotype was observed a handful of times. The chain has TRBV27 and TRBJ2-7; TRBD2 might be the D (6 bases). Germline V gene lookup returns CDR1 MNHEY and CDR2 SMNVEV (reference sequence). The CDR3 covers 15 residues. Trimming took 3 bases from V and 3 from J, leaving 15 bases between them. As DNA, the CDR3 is TGTGCCAGCAGTTTGCGGGGCACTGTTAGCTACGAGCAGTACTTC. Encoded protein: CASSLRGTVSYEQYF.

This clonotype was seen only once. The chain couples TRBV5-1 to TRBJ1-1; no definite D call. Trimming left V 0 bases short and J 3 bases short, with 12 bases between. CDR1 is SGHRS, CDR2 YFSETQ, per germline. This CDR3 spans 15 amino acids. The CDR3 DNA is TGCGCCAGCAGCTTGGGACGGGTTGGAGACACTGAAGCTTTCTTT. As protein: CASSLGRVGDTEAFF. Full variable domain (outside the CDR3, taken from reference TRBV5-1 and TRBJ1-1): KAGVTQTPRYLIKTRGQQVTLSCSPISGHRSVSWYQQTPGQGLQFLFEYFSETQRNKGNFPGRFSGRQFSNSRSEMNVSTLELGDSALYLCASSLGRVGDTEAFFGQGTRLTVV.

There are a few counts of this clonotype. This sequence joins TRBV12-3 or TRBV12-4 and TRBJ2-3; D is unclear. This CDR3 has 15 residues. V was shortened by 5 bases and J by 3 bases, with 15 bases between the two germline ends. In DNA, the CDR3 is TGTGCCAGCAGTACTCCCCCCGATGGTACAGATACGCAGTATTTT. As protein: CASSTPPDGTDTQYF.

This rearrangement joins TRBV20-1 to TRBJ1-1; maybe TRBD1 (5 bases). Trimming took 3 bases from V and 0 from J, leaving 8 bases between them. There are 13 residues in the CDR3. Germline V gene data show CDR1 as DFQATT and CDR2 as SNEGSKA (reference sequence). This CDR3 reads CSARGLLNTEAFF. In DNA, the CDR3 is TGCAGTGCTAGGGGACTTTTGAACACTGAAGCTTTCTTT.

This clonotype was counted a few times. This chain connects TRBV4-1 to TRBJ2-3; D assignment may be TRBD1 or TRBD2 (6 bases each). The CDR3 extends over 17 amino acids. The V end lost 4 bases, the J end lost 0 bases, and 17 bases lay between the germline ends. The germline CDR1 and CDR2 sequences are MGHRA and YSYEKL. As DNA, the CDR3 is TGCGCCAGCAGCCCTTCTCGGGGGCCAGCTAGCACAGATACGCAGTATTTT. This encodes CASSPSRGPASTDTQYF.

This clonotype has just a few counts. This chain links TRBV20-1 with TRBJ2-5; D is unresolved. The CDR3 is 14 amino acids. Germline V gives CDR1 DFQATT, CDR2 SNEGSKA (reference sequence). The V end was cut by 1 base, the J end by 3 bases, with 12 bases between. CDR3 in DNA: TGCAGTGCTAGAGCCCTGGGAATAGAAGAGACCCAGTACTTC. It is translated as CSARALGIEETQYF.

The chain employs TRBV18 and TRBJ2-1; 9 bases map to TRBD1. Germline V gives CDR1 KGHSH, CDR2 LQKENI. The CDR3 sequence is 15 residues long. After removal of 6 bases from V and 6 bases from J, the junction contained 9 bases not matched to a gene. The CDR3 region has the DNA TGTGCCAGCTCCAGAGGACAGGGGCTTAGCAATGAGCAGTTCTTC. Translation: CASSRGQGLSNEQFF.

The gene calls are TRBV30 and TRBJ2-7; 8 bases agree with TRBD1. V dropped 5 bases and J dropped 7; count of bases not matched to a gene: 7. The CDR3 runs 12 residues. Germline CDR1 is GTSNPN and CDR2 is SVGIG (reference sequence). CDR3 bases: TGTGCCTGGGGAAGACAGGGGTGGGAGCAGTACTTC. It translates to CAWGRQGWEQYF.

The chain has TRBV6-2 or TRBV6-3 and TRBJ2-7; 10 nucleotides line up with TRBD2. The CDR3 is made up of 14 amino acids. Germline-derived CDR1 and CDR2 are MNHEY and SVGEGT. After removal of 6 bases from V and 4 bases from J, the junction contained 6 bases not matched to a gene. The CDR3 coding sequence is TGTGCCAGCAGAGACCGGACTAGCGGATACGAGCAGTACTTC. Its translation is CASRDRTSGYEQYF.

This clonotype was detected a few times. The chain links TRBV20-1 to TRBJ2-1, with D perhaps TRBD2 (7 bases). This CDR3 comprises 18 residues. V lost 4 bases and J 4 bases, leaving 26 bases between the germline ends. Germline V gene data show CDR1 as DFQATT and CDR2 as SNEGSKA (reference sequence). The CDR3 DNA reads TGCAGTGCTAAATCACTCAGCCGGGGGGCTGTAAATTACAATGAGCAGTTCTTC. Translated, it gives CSAKSLSRGAVNYNEQFF.